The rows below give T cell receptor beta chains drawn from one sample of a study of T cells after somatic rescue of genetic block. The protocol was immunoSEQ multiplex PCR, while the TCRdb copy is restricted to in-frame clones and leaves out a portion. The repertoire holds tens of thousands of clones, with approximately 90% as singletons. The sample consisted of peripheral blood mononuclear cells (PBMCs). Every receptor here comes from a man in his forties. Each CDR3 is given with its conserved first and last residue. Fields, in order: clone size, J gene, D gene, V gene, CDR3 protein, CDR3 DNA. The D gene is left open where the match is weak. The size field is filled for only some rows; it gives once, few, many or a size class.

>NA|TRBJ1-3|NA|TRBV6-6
CASSYSWDSGNTIYF
TGTGCCAGCAGTTACTCGTGGGACTCTGGAAACACCATATATTTT
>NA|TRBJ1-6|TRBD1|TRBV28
CASRSDRGLTSPLHF
TGTGCCAGCAGATCCGACAGGGGGCTTACCTCACCCCTCCACTTT
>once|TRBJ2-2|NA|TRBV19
CASSTWALAGELFF
TGTGCCAGTAGTACTTGGGCCCTCGCCGGGGAGCTGTTTTTT
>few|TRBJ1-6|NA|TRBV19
CASSLLAANSPLHF
TGTGCCAGTAGTCTTTTGGCAGCTAATTCACCCCTCCACTTT
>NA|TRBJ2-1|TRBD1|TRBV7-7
CASSLGTGTDNEQFF
TGTGCTAGCAGCTTAGGGACAGGCACAGACAATGAGCAGTTCTTC
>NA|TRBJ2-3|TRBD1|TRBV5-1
CASSRSTGKTDTQYF
TGCGCCAGCAGTCGATCGACAGGGAAGACAGATACGCAGTATTTT
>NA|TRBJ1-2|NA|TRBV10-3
CAISEQDLYGYTF
TGTGCCATCAGTGAACAGGACCTCTATGGCTACACCTTC
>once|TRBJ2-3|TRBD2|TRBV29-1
CSVVGGTLDTQYF
TGCAGCGTTGTGGGGGGGACCTTAGATACGCAGTATTTT
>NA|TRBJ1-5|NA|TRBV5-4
CASSLGYNQPQHF
TGTGCCAGCAGCTTGGGTTACAATCAGCCCCAGCATTTT
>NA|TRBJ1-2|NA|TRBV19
CASSIGTTGSNGYTF
TGTGCCAGTAGTATAGGGACCACAGGCTCCAATGGCTACACCTTC
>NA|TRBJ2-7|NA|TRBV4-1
CASSQDPHGSEQYF
TGCGCCAGCAGCCAAGATCCTCATGGGTCCGAGCAGTACTTC
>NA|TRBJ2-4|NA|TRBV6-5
CAAGGGGTSKNIQYF
TGTGCAGCAGGGGGGGGCGGTACGTCCAAAAACATTCAGTACTTC
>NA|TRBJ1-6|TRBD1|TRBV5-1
CASSSGTGVFSPLHF
TGCGCCAGCAGCTCAGGGACAGGGGTTTTTTCACCCCTCCACTTT
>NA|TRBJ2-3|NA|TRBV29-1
CSVERGRGTDTQYF
TGCAGCGTTGAAAGGGGCAGAGGCACAGATACGCAGTATTTT
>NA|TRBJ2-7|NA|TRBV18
CASSPPGGYEQYF
TGTGCCAGCTCACCACCGGGCGGCTACGAGCAGTACTTC
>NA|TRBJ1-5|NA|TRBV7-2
CASSSGRTGPGSAQHF
TGTGCCAGCAGCTCCGGCCGGACGGGTCCAGGATCGGCCCAGCATTTT
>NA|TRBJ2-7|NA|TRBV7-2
CASSTYGLSHEQYF
TGTGCCAGCAGCACTTACGGCCTATCCCACGAGCAGTACTTC
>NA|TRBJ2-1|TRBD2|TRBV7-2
CASSTKIASGFRGYEQFF
TGTGCCAGCAGCACCAAAATCGCTAGCGGATTCCGGGGGTATGAGCAGTTCTTC
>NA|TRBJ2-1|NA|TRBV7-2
CASSLGLAEQFF
TGTGCCAGCAGCTTAGGTTTAGCGGAGCAGTTCTTC
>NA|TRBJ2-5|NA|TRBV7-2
CASSLGGVQETQYF
TGTGCCAGCAGCTTAGGTGGGGTTCAAGAGACCCAGTACTTC
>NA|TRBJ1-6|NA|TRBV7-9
CASSQDGNSPLHF
TGTGCCAGCAGCCAAGATGGTAATTCACCCCTCCACTTT
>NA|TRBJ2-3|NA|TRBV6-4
CASSAQSGGSTDTQYF
TGTGCCAGCAGCGCCCAGAGCGGAGGCAGCACAGATACGCAGTATTTT
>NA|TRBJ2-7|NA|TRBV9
CASSASPGIKSYEQYF
TGTGCCAGCAGCGCAAGTCCCGGGATAAAGAGTTACGAGCAGTACTTC
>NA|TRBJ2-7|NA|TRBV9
CASSVGAGNEQYF
TGTGCCAGCAGCGTAGGGGCAGGGAACGAGCAGTACTTC
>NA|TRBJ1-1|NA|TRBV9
CASSALVQGQFQNTEAFF
TGTGCCAGCAGCGCCCTGGTCCAGGGGCAATTCCAGAACACTGAAGCTTTCTTT
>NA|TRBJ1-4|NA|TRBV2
CASSGGVLGTNEKLFF
TGTGCCAGCAGCGGAGGGGTACTTGGCACTAATGAAAAACTGTTTTTT
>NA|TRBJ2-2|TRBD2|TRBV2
CASSLSGGATGELFF
TGTGCCAGCAGTCTTAGCGGGGGGGCCACCGGGGAGCTGTTTTTT
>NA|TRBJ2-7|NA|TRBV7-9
CASSPPGALSRQYF
TGTGCCAGCAGCCCCCCAGGGGCCCTTTCGCGGCAGTACTTC
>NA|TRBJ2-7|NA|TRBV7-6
CASSTEGSGDFEQYF
TGTGCCAGCAGCACAGAAGGGTCTGGGGACTTCGAGCAGTACTTC
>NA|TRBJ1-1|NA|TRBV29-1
CSVADSPHLNTEAFF
TGCAGCGTGGCAGACAGCCCTCACCTAAACACTGAAGCTTTCTTT
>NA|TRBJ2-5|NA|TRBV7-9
CASSDTWESQETQYF
TGTGCCAGCAGCGACACCTGGGAGAGCCAAGAGACCCAGTACTTC
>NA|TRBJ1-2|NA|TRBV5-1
CASSLGQVTFNYGYTF
TGCGCCAGCAGCTTGGGGCAGGTCACCTTTAACTATGGCTACACCTTC
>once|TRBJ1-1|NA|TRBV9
CASSVGPTNTEAFF
TGTGCCAGCAGCGTGGGACCGACGAACACTGAAGCTTTCTTT
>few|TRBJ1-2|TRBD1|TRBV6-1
CASKVAGGNYGYTF
TGTGCCAGCAAGGTGGCAGGGGGGAACTATGGCTACACCTTC
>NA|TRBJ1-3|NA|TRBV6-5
CASSYSPQTSGNTIYF
TGTGCCAGCAGTTACTCCCCGCAAACCTCTGGAAACACCATATATTTT
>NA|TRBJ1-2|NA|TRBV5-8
CASSRSYTF
TGTGCCAGCAGTCGCTCTTACACCTTC
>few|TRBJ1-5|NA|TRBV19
CASSIGRGQPQHF
TGTGCCAGTAGTATAGGACGCGGGCAGCCCCAGCATTTT
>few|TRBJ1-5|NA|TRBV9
CASSPHRSSGPQHF
TGTGCCAGCAGCCCACACAGGTCCTCGGGGCCCCAGCATTTT
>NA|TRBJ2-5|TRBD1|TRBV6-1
CASTRDRGVETQYF
TGTGCCAGCACCCGGGACAGGGGAGTGGAGACCCAGTACTTC
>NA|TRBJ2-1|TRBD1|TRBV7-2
CASSLRTGKKYNEQFF
TGTGCCAGCAGCCTCAGGACAGGTAAGAAATACAATGAGCAGTTCTTC
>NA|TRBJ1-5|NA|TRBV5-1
CASSRGSGDNQPQHF
TGCGCCAGCAGCCGTGGGTCCGGAGACAATCAGCCCCAGCATTTT
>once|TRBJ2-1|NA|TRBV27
CASTRAGTFNEQFF
TGTGCCAGCACCCGGGCCGGGACTTTCAATGAGCAGTTCTTC
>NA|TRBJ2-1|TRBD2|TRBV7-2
CASSSLAPGLEQFF
TGTGCCAGCAGTTCCCTCGCGCCGGGACTAGAGCAGTTCTTC
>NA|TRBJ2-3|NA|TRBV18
CASSPPETDTQYF
TGTGCCAGCTCACCGCCGGAGACGGATACGCAGTATTTT
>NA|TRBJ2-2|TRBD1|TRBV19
CASKGQGSTGELFF
TGTGCCAGTAAGGGACAGGGGAGTACCGGGGAGCTGTTTTTT
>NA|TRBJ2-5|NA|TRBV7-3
CASSLSGSQETQYF
TGTGCCAGCAGCTTATCTGGCTCCCAAGAGACCCAGTACTTC
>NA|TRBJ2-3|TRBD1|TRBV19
CASSPGTGSTDTQYF
TGTGCCAGTAGCCCCGGGACAGGCAGCACAGATACGCAGTATTTT
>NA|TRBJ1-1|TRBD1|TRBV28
CASSLLQGGGTEAFF
TGTGCCAGCAGTTTATTACAGGGGGGTGGTACTGAAGCTTTCTTT
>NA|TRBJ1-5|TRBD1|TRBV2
CASSKGAMGNQPQHF
TGTGCCAGCAGTAAGGGGGCTATGGGCAATCAGCCCCAGCATTTT
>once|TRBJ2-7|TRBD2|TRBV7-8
CASSLAEGLAGTYEQYF
TGTGCCAGCAGCTTAGCAGAGGGACTAGCGGGGACCTACGAGCAGTACTTC
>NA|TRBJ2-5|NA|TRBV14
CASSHLADTTQETQYF
TGTGCCAGCAGCCATTTGGCGGATACTACCCAAGAGACCCAGTACTTC
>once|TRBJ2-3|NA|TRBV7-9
CASSSTELATDTDTQYF
TGTGCCAGCAGCTCCACTGAGCTAGCGACAGACACAGATACGCAGTATTTT
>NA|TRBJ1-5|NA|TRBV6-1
CASREPGSGNQPQHF
TGTGCCAGCAGAGAGCCAGGGTCGGGCAATCAGCCCCAGCATTTT
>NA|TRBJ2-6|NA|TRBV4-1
CASSQVGSGANVLTF
TGCGCCAGCAGCCAAGTCGGGTCTGGGGCCAACGTCCTGACTTTC
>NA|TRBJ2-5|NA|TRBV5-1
CASSLSGGSRETQYF
TGCGCCAGCAGCTTGTCAGGGGGGTCCCGAGAGACCCAGTACTTC
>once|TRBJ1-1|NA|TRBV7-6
CASSLAGITEAFF
TGTGCCAGCAGCTTAGCGGGGATCACTGAAGCTTTCTTT
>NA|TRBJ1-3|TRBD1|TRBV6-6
CASSRDSTGNTIYF
TGTGCCAGCAGTAGGGACAGCACTGGAAACACCATATATTTT
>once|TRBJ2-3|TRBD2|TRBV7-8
CASSSTGTTTDTQYF
TGTGCCAGCAGTTCAACCGGGACTACTACAGATACGCAGTATTTT
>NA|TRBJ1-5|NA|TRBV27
CASRTEHSNQPQHF
TGTGCCAGCAGGACAGAGCATAGCAATCAGCCCCAGCATTTT